Detailed here is one TCR beta chain. The source of the sample is a study of cytomegalovirus exposure and HLA in healthy donors. The CDR3 spans 12 residues. Germline V lookup: CDR1 SGHRS, CDR2 YFSETQ. V was trimmed by 6 bases and J by 7 bases, leaving 13 bases between them. PCR employed 60 Vbeta and 13 Jbeta primers. Generated by immunoSEQ multiplex PCR, the TCRdb table keeps only in-frame clones and is missing some. Of 100,000 to 150,000 clones in the sample, about 79% were seen once. This TCR was recovered from a man aged 50-60 years in good health and CMV-seronegative. This rearrangement joins TRBV5-1 to TRBJ1-1; no clear D gene. The sequencing sample was made of PBMCs. This CDR3 reads CASKSEELEAFF. The CDR3 DNA follows: TGCGCCAGCAAAAGCGAGGAACTTGAAGCTTTCTTT.